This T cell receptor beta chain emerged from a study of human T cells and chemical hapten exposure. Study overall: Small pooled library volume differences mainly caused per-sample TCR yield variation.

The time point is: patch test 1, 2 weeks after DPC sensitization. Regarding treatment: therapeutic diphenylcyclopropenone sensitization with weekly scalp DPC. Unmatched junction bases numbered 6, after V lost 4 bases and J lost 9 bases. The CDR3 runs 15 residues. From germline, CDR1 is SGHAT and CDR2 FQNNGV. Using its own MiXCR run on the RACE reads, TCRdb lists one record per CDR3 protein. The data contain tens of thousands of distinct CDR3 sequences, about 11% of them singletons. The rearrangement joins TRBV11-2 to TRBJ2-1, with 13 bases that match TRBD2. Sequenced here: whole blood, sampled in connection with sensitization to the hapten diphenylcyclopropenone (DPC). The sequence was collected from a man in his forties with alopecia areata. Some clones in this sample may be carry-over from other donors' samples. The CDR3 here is CASSSGLAGWCEQFF. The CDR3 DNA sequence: TGTGCCAGCAGCTCGGGACTAGCGGGATGGTGTGAGCAGTTCTTC.